This T cell receptor beta chain was documented in a study of cytomegalovirus exposure and HLA in healthy donors (dated by TCRdb to about 2017). Describing the broader study: An earlier analysis of roughly 500 of the donors reported roughly 300 Gb of sequence data and around 120 million unique TCR beta sequences from about 180 million T cells. Using immunosequencing, the study profiled T cell repertoires from around 680 subjects and related those repertoires to cytomegalovirus serostatus. A later genetic analysis used genome-wide SNP genotypes for about 65% of the 666 donors, treating that subset as a discovery cohort. HLA typing included class I and class II loci at four-digit resolution. Rather than drawing on any new phenotypic data, the later analysis identified candidate immune exposures from TCR beta sequences and the way those sequences occurred across donors. The study aimed to test whether signatures of past pathogen exposure could be identified by cataloging public T cell receptors. An early release that covered about 600 HLA-typed donors contained around 330 gigabases of sequencing data and 75 million to 100 million unique TCR sequences. Among the approximately 420 genotyped donors, around 81% belonged to the genetic ancestry cluster associated with self-reported Caucasian donors. In an earlier analysis of roughly 600 of the donors, high-throughput TCR beta sequencing was used to judge whether each TCR beta V gene segment behaved as functional or pseudogenic. Donor age, sex, ethnicity and CMV serostatus were compiled alongside the repertoire data. In a later analysis, previously published TCR beta repertoires from 666 donors were re-analyzed and high-resolution HLA genotyping was added so that TCR occurrence patterns could be studied. Five DR-DQ haplotypes were treated as single units for association and clustering because of strong linkage in the cohort. A separate validation cohort of approximately 130 different subjects was used in addition to the approximately 610-subject first cohort. To predict cytomegalovirus infection status, the study combined high-throughput TCR immunosequencing, statistical association of individual TCRs with disease status, and machine learning. Across approximately 420 genotyped donors of the cohort, an average of about 200,000 unique TCR beta nucleotide sequences per donor were sequenced, and about a sixth of those sequences were non-productive. All discovery cohort repertoires had been generated using a single sequencing platform. The number of typed donors differed by locus: about 620-640 for A, B, C, DRB1 and DQB1; about 520 for DQA1; about 600 for DPA1; and 400 to 480 for DPB1. The research as a whole found: A group of highly shared sequence variants was considered likely to be a technical artifact of the sequencing pipeline. In a later analysis, TCR association rates were found to vary across HLA loci, with the most associated TCRs seen for DRB1 alleles and the fewest for HLA-C alleles. In a later analysis, several top co-occurrence clusters were reported to appear linked to parvovirus B19, influenza, CMV and Epstein-Barr virus. Correlated functional status among segregating V segments might be attributable to linkage disequilibrium, but an unknown experimental factor could not be ruled out. The earlier analysis of fewer than 750 of the donors excluded roughly 17 rarely observed V segments, including chromosome 9 orphons, because counts were too low. Strong co-occurrence of HLA alleles, especially DR and DQ, made assigning TCR associations to individual alleles difficult. While some public TCRs were present in many individuals, most TCR sequences turned up only very rarely across donors. In a later analysis, HLA-associated TCR beta chains showed more clonal expansion and lower generation probabilities than non-associated chains that were equally common. The study listed 164 TCR beta chains as associated with cytomegalovirus. The 87-base-pair reads could not distinguish some IMGT-functional V segments, including TRBV6-2 and TRBV6-3, so those segments were excluded. This cohort had only TCR beta chains sequenced, and the lack of alpha or paired-chain data limited which features could be detected. Roughly uniform sequencing depth across donors was assumed in presence/absence analyses, although this assumption may not hold. In an earlier analysis of more than 450 of the donors, most TCR beta V segments were observed in productive rearrangements about 87% or about 30% of the time, broadly matching IMGT annotations. The classifier was reported to diagnose cytomegalovirus status with high specificity and sensitivity in both the original cohort and the validation cohort. In a later analysis, most CMV-associated TCR beta chains were found to appear HLA-restricted, with HLA associations seemingly driven largely by CMV exposure. According to the authors, the approach could potentially be generalized to other disease states and immunological phenotypes. Immune exposure information for the cohort was limited to CMV serostatus. Because HLA typing was missing for some donors at each locus, association tests included only the typed subset. According to a later genetic analysis, donors in an Asian-associated ancestry cluster had fewer N-insertions in productive TCRs than the approximately 690-donor mean. A further reported finding was that TCR beta sequences accurately predicted the HLA-A and HLA-B alleles for most subjects in the first cohort. A few of the identified cytomegalovirus-associated TCR beta chains were confirmed in vitro to be specific for cytomegalovirus antigens. At a false discovery rate of 0.05, a later analysis linked under 20,000 TCR beta sequences to specific HLA alleles. In a later genetic analysis, a missense DCLRE1C variant was associated with V-gene and J-gene trimming of TCR beta chains, and the association was replicated in an independent cohort.

In total, over 600 healthy bone marrow donors made up the cohort. At the time of sampling, every cohort member was nominally healthy, though immune exposures that went unrecorded were likely present. The donor tested CMV seropositive and was one of the 289 seropositive cohort members. Every donor gave a peripheral blood sample, and the peripheral blood mononuclear cells from that sample were used for TCR beta sequencing. The Qiagen DNeasy Blood Extraction Kit was used to extract genomic DNA from the blood cell samples. Receptor libraries were prepared by the immunoSEQ multiplex PCR assay. The multiplex PCR relied on a mix of 60 forward primers for TCR Vbeta segments and 13 reverse primers for TCR Jbeta segments. A multiplex PCR assay on genomic DNA amplified the CDR3 region of rearranged TCR beta genes. The amplified TCR beta libraries were sequenced on the Illumina HiSeq System as 87-base-pair reads. For the original study's pipeline: A later analysis tallied 70 million to 100 million unique TCR beta chains across the 600 to 700 repertoires, and around 10 million of those chains were shared by two or more donors. Raw reads were error-corrected and collapsed into unique sequences by a nearest-neighbor algorithm in which closely related sequences were merged to remove PCR and sequencing errors. Alignment of CDR3 sequences to IMGT reference sequences was used to assign V, D and J gene segments. For a sequence to be retained, a match of at least six nucleotides to both a V gene segment and a J gene segment was required. A rearrangement counted as productive if the CDR3 had no stop codons and remained in frame with V and J, and every other rearrangement counted as non-productive. CDR3 was defined by IMGT convention, running from the second conserved V-encoded cysteine to the conserved J-encoded phenylalanine. The earlier analysis of about 640 of the donors excluded any sequence lacking an unambiguous match to a single V gene segment. An earlier analysis of a few hundred of the donors classified V segments as functional when productive rearrangements were above 56.7% and as segregating when the standard deviation between donors was above 5%. A statistical classification framework was built to diagnose cytomegalovirus status from the catalog of TCR beta chain sequences. In a later analysis, TCR nucleotide sequences were compared against IMGT/GENE-DB human TR gene sequences so that V and J genes could be assigned. In a later analysis, CDR3 sequences and most-parsimonious VDJ recombination scenarios were assigned using the TCRdist pipeline. In a later analysis, each TCR beta chain was defined by its CDR3 amino acid sequence together with its V-gene family, and reads lacking a unique V-gene family were excluded. A later analysis removed several hundred highly shared, low-generation-probability nucleotide sequences to deal with suspected cross-contamination and a sequencing artifact. A later analysis calculated a clonal expansion index for each public chain from normalized within-repertoire ranks of inferred template counts. A later analysis computed generation probabilities with a VDJ recombination model fitted to out-of-frame rearrangements, and checked the results against IGoR. Hypergeometric tests were used in a later analysis to score TCR-TCR, TCR-HLA and TCR-CMV co-occurrence, with a repertoire-size bias correction applied to the TCR pairs. False discovery rates were estimated in a later analysis by permuting HLA or CMV assignments 20 times. In a later analysis, co-occurring TCRs were grouped with DBSCAN, and TCRdist sequence similarity was added when clustering was performed within HLA-allele-positive subsets. Co-occurrence clustering excluded repertoires with fewer than 30,000 or more than 120,000 public chains, plus five with anomalous nucleotide sharing. TCRdb limited this immuneACCESS table to in-frame rearrangements with V and J called. A share of clones is missing; checked studies link under half to unresolved V genes, and the rest is unexplained. V, J and clone size derive from that table, while D and trimming were established from the DNA sequence. This sample gives 90,000 to 150,000 clones in total; roughly 63% of them show up just once. Roughly 10% of the sample is held by the ten biggest clonotypes.

This clone turned up a few times. Which antigen it targets is not known. No quality values exist for individual bases; no much larger clone is one base distant. Inclusive of the bounding cysteine and phenylalanine, the CDR3 is 14 residues long. Left in the record is the CDR3 DNA by itself, 42 bases read in frame from the first base. V is pruned by 2 bases and J by 3 bases, leaving 0 bases of the junction without a gene match. The germline V gene (reference sequence) yields MNHNY for CDR1 and SVGAGI for CDR2. This clonotype originated in a man aged 40-49 years in good health and CMV-seropositive. The sequence is built from TRBV6-6 and TRBJ1-2; 10 central bases correspond to TRBD1. Sequencing input: PBMCs. The DNA sequence follows: TGTGCCAGCAGTTACGGGACAGGGGACTATGGCTACACCTTC. It codes for CASSYGTGDYGYTF.